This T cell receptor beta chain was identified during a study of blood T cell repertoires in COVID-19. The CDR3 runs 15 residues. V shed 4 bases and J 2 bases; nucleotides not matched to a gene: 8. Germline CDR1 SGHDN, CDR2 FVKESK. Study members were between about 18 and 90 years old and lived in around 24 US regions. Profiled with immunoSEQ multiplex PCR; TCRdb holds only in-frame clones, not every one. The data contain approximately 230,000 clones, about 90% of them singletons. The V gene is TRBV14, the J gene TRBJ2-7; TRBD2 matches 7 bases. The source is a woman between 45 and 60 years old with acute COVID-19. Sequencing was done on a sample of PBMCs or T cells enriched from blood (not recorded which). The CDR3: CASSRLGSGPYEQYF. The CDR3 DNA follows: TGTGCCAGCAGCCGACTGGGTAGCGGGCCCTACGAGCAGTACTTC.